Listed below are T cell receptor beta chains from one sample, sequenced in a study of cytomegalovirus exposure and HLA in healthy donors. The table came from immunoSEQ multiplex PCR; TCRdb's copy has only in-frame clones and leaves some out. This table has some 120,000 clones, around 80% appearing once. Sequenced material: PBMCs. These receptors were collected from a man between 25 and 39 years old in good health and CMV-seronegative. The CDR3 runs from the conserved cysteine through the conserved F or W. D genes are given only for firm matches. Where a row states a size, it is once, few, many or the class of an expanded clone; other rows omit it.

TRBV19	TRBJ1-3	.	.	CASSRTASGNTIYF	TGTGCCAGTAGCCGGACAGCCTCTGGAAACACCATATATTTT
TRBV28	TRBJ2-7	TRBD2	.	CASSLHTSGSSYEQYF	TGTGCCAGCAGTTTACATACTAGCGGGAGCTCCTACGAGCAGTACTTC
TRBV9	TRBJ2-2	.	.	CASSALASANTGELFF	TGTGCCAGCAGCGCCCTCGCTAGCGCCAACACCGGGGAGCTGTTTTTT
TRBV27	TRBJ1-5	.	.	CASSLWGRWDQPQHF	TGTGCCAGCAGTTTATGGGGGAGGTGGGATCAGCCCCAGCATTTT
TRBV16	TRBJ2-5	.	.	CASSQNSPQETQYF	TGTGCCAGCAGCCAAAATAGCCCCCAAGAGACCCAGTACTTC
TRBV7-9	TRBJ2-3	.	few	CASSLEEEGGPDTQYF	TGTGCCAGCAGCTTAGAAGAGGAAGGCGGCCCAGATACGCAGTATTTT
TRBV28	TRBJ2-7	TRBD1	.	CASNLGQGYHEQYF	TGTGCCAGCAACCTCGGACAGGGCTATCACGAGCAGTACTTC
TRBV2	TRBJ1-1	TRBD1	.	CASRARQGRGTEAFF	TGTGCCAGCAGAGCCAGACAGGGGCGGGGGACTGAAGCTTTCTTT
TRBV28	TRBJ1-4	.	few	CASTEMGARNEKLFF	TGTGCCAGCACCGAAATGGGGGCGAGGAATGAAAAACTGTTTTTT
TRBV4-1	TRBJ1-5	.	few	CASSQDPGGGQPQHF	TGCGCCAGCAGCCAAGATCCGGGGGGCGGTCAGCCCCAGCATTTT
TRBV7-2	TRBJ1-1	.	.	CASSLYGLLNTEAFF	TGTGCCAGCAGCTTATACGGACTGCTGAACACTGAAGCTTTCTTT